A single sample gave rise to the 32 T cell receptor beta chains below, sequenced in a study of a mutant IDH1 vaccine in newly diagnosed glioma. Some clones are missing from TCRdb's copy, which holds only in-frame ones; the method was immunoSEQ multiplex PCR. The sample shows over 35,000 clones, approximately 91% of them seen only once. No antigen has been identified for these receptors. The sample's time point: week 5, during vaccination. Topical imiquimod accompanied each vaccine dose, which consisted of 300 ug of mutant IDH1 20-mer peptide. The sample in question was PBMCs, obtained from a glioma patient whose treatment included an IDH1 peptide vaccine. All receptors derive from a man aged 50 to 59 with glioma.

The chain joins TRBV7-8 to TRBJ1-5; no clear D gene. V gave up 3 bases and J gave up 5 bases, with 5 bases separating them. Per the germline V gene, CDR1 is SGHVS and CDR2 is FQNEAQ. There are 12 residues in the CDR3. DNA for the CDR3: TGTGCCAGCAGCTTTAGGGATCAGCCCCAGCATTTT. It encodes CASSFRDQPQHF.

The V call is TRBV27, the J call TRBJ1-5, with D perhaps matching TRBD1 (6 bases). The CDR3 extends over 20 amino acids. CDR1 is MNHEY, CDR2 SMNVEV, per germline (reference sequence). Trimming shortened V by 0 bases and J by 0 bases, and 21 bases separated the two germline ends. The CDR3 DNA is TGTGCCAGCAGTTTATCCTCCTGGACAGCTTATCATAATAGCAATCAGCCCCAGCATTTT. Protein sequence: CASSLSSWTAYHNSNQPQHF.

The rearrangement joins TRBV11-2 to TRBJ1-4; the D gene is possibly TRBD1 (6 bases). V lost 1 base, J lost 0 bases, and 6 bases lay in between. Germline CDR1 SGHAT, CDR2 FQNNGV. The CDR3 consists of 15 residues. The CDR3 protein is CASSLAGATNEKLFF. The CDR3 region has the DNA TGTGCCAGCAGCTTAGCAGGGGCAACTAATGAAAAACTGTTTTTT.

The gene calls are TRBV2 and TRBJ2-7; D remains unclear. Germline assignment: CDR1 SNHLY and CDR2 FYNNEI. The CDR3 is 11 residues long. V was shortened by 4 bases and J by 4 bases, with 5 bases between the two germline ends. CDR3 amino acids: CASSVAYEQYF. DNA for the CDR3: TGTGCCAGCAGTGTGGCGTACGAGCAGTACTTC. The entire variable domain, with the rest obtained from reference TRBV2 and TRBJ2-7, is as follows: EPEVTQTPSHQVTQMGQEVILRCVPISNHLYFYWYRQILGQKVEFLVSFYNNEISEKSEIFDDQFSVERPDGSNFTLKIRSTKLEDSAMYFCASSVAYEQYFGPGTRLTVT.

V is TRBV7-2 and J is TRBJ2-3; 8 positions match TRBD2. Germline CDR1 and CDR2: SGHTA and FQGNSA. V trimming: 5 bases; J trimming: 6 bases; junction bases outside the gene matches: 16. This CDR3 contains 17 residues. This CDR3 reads CASSTALGGASGDTQYF. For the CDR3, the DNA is TGTGCCAGCAGCACCGCCCTCGGGGGGGCGTCGGGGGATACGCAGTATTTT.

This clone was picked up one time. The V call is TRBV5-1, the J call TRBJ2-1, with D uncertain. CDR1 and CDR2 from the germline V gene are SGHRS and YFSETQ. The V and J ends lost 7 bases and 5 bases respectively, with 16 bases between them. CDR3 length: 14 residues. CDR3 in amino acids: CASRNRNGNNEQFF. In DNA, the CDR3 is TGCGCCAGCCGCAACCGGAACGGCAACAATGAGCAGTTCTTC.

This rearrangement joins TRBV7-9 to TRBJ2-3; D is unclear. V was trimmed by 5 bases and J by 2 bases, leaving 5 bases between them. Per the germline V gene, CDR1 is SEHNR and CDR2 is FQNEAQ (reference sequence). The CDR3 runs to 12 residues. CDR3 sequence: CASSVITDTQYF. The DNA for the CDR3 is TGTGCCAGCAGCGTGATCACAGATACGCAGTATTTT.

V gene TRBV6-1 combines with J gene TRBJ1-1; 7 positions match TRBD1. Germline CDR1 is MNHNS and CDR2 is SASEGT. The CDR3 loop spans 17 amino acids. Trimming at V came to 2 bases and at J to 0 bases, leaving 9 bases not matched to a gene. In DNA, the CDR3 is TGTGCCAGCAGTGAAATCCGGGACAGCTACATGAACACTGAAGCTTTCTTT. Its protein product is CASSEIRDSYMNTEAFF.

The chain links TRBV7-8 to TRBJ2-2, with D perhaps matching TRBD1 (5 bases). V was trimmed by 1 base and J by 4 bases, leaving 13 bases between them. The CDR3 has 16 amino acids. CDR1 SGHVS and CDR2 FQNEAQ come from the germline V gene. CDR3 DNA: TGTGCCAGCAGCTTAGTTGCGACAGCCTCCACCGGGGAGCTGTTTTTT. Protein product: CASSLVATASTGELFF.

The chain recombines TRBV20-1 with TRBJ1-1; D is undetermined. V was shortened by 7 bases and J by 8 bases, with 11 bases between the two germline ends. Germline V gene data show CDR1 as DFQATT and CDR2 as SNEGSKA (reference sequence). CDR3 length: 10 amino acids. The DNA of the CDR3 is TGCAGTGTCGTACACTTAGAAGCTTTCTTT. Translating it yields CSVVHLEAFF.

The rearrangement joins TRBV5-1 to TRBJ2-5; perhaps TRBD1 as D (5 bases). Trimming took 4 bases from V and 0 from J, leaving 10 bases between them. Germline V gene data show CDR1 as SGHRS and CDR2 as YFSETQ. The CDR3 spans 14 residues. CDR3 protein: CASSLTGNQETQYF. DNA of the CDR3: TGCGCCAGCAGCCTTACAGGAAACCAAGAGACCCAGTACTTC.

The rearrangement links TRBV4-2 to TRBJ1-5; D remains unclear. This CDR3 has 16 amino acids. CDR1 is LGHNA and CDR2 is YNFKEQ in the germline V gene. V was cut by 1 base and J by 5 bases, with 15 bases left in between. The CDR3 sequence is CASSQGRAIPYQPQHF. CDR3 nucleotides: TGTGCCAGCAGCCAAGGAAGGGCCATACCGTATCAGCCCCAGCATTTT.

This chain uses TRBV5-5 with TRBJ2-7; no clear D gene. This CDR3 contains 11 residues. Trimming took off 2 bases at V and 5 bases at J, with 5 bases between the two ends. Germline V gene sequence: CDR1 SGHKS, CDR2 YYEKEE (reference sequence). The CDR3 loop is CASSLGNEQYF. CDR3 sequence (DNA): TGTGCCAGCAGCTTAGGAAACGAGCAGTACTTC.

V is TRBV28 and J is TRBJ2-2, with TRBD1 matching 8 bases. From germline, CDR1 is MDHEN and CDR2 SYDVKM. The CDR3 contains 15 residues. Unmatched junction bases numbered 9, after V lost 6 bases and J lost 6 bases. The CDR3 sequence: CASRTRQGRAGELFF. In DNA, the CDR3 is TGTGCCAGCAGGACGCGACAGGGGCGGGCCGGGGAGCTGTTTTTT.

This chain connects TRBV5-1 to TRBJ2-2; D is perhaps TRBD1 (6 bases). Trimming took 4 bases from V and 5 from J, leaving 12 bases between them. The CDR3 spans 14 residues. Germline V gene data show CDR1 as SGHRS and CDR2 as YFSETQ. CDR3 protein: CASSQGWGTGELFF. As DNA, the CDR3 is TGCGCCAGCAGCCAGGGGTGGGGGACCGGGGAGCTGTTTTTT.

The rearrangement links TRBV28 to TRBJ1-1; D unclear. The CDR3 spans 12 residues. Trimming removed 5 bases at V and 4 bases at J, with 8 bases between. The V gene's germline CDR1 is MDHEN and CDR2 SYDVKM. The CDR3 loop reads CASSPFTTEAFF. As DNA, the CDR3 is TGTGCCAGCAGTCCTTTCACCACTGAAGCTTTCTTT. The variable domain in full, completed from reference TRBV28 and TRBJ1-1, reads DVKVTQSSRYLVKRTGEKVFLECVQDMDHENMFWYRQDPGLGLRLIYFSYDVKMKEKGDIPEGYSVSREKKERFSLILESASTNQTSMYLCASSPFTTEAFFGQGTRLTVV.

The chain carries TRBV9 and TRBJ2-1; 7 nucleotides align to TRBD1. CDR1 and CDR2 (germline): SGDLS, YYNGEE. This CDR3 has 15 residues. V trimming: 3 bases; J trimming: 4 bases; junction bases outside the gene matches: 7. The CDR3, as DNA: TGTGCCAGCAGCGGGACAGGCTTAGAGTACAATGAGCAGTTCTTC. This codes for CASSGTGLEYNEQFF.

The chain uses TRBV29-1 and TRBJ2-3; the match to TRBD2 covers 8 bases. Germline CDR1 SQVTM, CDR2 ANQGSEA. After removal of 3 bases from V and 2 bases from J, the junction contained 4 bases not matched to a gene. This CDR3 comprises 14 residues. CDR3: CSVDGGRPTDTQYF. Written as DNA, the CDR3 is TGCAGCGTTGATGGCGGGAGGCCCACAGATACGCAGTATTTT.

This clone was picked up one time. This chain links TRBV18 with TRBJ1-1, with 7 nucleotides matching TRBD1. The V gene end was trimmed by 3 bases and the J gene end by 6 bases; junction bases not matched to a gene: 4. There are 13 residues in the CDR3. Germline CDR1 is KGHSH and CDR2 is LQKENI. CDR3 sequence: CASSPDRSSEAFF. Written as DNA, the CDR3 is TGTGCCAGCTCACCGGACAGGTCTTCTGAAGCTTTCTTT.

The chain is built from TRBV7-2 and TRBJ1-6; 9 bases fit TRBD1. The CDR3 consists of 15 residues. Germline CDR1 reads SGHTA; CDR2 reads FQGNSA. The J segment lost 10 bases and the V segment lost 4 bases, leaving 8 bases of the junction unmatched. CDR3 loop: CASSSQGAVGSPLHF. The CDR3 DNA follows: TGTGCCAGCAGCTCACAGGGGGCGGTCGGGTCACCCCTCCACTTT.

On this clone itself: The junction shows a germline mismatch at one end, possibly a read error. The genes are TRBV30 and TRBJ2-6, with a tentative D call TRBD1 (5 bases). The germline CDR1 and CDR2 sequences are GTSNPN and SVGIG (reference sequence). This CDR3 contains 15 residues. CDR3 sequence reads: CAWSVWGSGVNVLTF. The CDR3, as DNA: TGTGCCTGGAGTGTTTGGGGCTCTGGGGTCAACGTCCTGACTTTC.

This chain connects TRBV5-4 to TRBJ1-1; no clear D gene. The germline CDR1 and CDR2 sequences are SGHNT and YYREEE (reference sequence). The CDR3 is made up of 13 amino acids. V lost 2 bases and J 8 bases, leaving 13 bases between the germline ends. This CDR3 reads CASSFGPSREAFF. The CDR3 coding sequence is TGTGCCAGCAGCTTCGGCCCCTCGAGGGAAGCTTTCTTT.

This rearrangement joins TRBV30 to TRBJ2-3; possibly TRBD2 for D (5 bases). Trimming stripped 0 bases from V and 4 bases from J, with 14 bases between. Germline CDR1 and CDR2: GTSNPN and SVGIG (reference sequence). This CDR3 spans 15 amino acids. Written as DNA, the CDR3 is TGTGCCTGGAGTGTACGAGGGAGTCGGTCAGATACGCAGTATTTT. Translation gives CAWSVRGSRSDTQYF.

The CDR3 loop reads CASSSRQGAEETQYF. CDR3 in DNA: TGTGCCAGCAGCTCCCGACAGGGGGCCGAGGAGACCCAGTACTTC. This chain links TRBV13 with TRBJ2-5, with 10 positions matching TRBD1. V shed 4 bases, J shed 5 bases, and the junction held 7 bases outside the gene matches. This CDR3 contains 15 residues. Germline CDR1 reads PRHDT; CDR2 reads FYEKMQ (reference sequence).

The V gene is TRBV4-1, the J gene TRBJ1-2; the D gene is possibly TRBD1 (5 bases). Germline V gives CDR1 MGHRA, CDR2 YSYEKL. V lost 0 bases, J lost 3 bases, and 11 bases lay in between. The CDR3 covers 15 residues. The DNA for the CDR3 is TGCGCCAGCAGCCAAGATCTATGGGACGACTATGGCTACACCTTC. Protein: CASSQDLWDDYGYTF.

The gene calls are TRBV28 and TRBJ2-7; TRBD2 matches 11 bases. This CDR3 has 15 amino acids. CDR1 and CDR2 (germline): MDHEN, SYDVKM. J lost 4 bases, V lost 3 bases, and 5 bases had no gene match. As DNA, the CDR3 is TGTGCCAGCAGTTTGATACTAGCGGGGGATTACGAGCAGTACTTC. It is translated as CASSLILAGDYEQYF.

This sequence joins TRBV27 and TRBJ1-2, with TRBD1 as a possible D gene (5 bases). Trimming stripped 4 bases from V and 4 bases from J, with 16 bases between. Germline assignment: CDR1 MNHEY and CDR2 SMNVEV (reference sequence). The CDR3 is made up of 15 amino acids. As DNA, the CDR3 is TGTGCCAGCAGTTCCCCCTCGGGGGGGGTCTATGGCTACACCTTC. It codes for CASSSPSGGVYGYTF.

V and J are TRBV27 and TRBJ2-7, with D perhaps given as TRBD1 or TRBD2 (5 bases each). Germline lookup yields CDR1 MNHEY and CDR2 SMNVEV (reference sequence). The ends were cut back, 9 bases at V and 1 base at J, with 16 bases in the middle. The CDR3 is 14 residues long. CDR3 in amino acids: CARGKWDGSYEQYF. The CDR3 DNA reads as TGTGCCAGGGGCAAGTGGGACGGATCCTACGAGCAGTACTTC.

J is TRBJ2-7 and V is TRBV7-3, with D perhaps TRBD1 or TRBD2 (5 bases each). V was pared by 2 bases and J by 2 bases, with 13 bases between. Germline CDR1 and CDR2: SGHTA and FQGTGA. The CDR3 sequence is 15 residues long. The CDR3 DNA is TGTGCCAGCAGCTTACTAGCAGAGGGGACCTACGAGCAGTACTTC. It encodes CASSLLAEGTYEQYF.

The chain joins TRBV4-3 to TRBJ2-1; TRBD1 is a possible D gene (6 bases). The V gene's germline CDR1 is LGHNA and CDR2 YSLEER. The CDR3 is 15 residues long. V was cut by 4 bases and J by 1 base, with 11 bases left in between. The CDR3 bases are TGCGCCAGCAGCCGCGGACAGTCATCCTACAATGAGCAGTTCTTC. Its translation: CASSRGQSSYNEQFF.

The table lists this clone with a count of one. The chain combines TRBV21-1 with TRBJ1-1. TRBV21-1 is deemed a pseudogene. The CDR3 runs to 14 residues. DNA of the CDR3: TGTGCCAGCAGCAAGGGAGGGCTGAACACTGAAGCTTTCTTT. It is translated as CASSKGGLNTEAFF.

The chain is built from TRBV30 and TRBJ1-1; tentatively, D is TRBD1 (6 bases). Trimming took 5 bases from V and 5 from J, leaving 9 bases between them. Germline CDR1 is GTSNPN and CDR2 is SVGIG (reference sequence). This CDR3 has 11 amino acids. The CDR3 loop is CAWGDITEAFF. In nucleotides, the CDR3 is TGTGCCTGGGGGGACATAACTGAAGCTTTCTTT.